One sample yielded the 6 T cell receptor beta chains listed below, sequenced in a study of cytomegalovirus exposure and HLA in healthy donors. PCR was performed using 60 Vbeta and 13 Jbeta primers. This table comes from immunoSEQ multiplex PCR, and its TCRdb copy is limited to in-frame clones, with some not included. The data contain 130,000 or so clones, under 85% of them singletons. Sequencing was carried out using PBMCs. These receptor sequences come from a woman in her fifties or sixties in good health and CMV-seropositive.

This clone was seen a few times. This rearrangement joins TRBV15 to TRBJ1-5, with D perhaps matching TRBD1 (6 bases). The V gene's germline CDR1 is LNHNV and CDR2 YYDKDF (reference sequence). The germline V and J ends were trimmed by 2 bases and 1 base, with 12 bases remaining between them. The CDR3 consists of 16 residues. CDR3 in amino acids: CATSRLQGSSNQPQHF. The CDR3 region has the DNA TGTGCCACCAGCAGACTACAGGGCTCGAGCAATCAGCCCCAGCATTTT.

J is TRBJ2-3 and V is TRBV4-3, with 8 positions matching TRBD2. After removal of 0 bases from V and 3 bases from J, the junction contained 8 bases not matched to a gene. Looked up from germline, CDR1 is LGHNA and CDR2 is YSLEER. This CDR3 contains 17 residues. The CDR3 region is CASSQDGGGGPTDTQYF. The CDR3 bases are TGCGCCAGCAGCCAAGATGGGGGCGGGGGGCCAACAGATACGCAGTATTTT.

This sequence joins TRBV5-5 and TRBJ1-4; possible D gene TRBD1, 6 bases. The CDR3 length is 13 residues. Germline assignment: CDR1 SGHKS and CDR2 YYEKEE (reference sequence). The V and J ends lost 4 bases and 4 bases respectively, with 8 bases between them. The CDR3 protein is CASSPDSNEKLFF. DNA for the CDR3: TGTGCCAGCAGCCCGGACAGTAATGAAAAACTGTTTTTT.

In this sample, this clone turned up a few times. This sample also contains other DNA sequences that code for the same CDR3. V and J are TRBV5-8 and TRBJ1-1, with 10 bases matching TRBD1. This CDR3 has 13 amino acids. Trimming at V came to 3 bases and at J to 4 bases, leaving 0 bases not matched to a gene. The germline gives CDR1 SGHTS, CDR2 YDEGEE. CDR3 sequence (DNA): TGTGCCAGCAGCTGGGACAGGGGCACTGAAGCTTTCTTT. The encoded protein is CASSWDRGTEAFF.

The chain couples TRBV4-1 to TRBJ2-3; 10 bases line up with TRBD1. V trimming: 1 base; J trimming: 1 base; junction bases outside the gene matches: 14. Germline assignment: CDR1 MGHRA and CDR2 YSYEKL. There are 20 residues in the CDR3. CDR3 sequence (DNA): TGCGCCAGCAGCCAAGCCACCCTGACCGGGACAGGGGAGGGCACAGATACGCAGTATTTT. It encodes CASSQATLTGTGEGTDTQYF.

This clone was picked up a small number of times. The CDR3 bases are TGTGCCATCAGTGAGCCGGGACTCATAGAGTATGGCTACACCTTC. This translates into CAISEPGLIEYGYTF. V and J are TRBV10-3 and TRBJ1-2; D is possibly TRBD1 (5 bases). This CDR3 comprises 15 residues. CDR1 ENHRY and CDR2 SYGVKD come from the germline V gene. The V end was cut by 2 bases, the J end by 5 bases, with 15 bases between.